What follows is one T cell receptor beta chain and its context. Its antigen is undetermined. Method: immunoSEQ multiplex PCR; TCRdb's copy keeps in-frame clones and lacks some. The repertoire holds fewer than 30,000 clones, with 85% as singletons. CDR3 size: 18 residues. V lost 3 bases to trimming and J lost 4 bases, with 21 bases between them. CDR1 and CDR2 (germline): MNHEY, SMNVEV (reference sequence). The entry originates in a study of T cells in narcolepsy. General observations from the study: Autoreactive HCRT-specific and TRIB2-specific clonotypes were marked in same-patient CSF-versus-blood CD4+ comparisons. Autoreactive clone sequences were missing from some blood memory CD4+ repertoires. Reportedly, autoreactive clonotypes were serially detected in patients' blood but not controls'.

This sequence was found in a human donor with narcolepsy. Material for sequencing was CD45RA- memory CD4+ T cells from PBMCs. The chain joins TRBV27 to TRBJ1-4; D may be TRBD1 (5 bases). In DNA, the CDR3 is TGTGCCAGCAGTTTGGGCCCCCTCCCACAGGCCCATAATGAAAAACTGTTTTTT. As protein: CASSLGPLPQAHNEKLFF.